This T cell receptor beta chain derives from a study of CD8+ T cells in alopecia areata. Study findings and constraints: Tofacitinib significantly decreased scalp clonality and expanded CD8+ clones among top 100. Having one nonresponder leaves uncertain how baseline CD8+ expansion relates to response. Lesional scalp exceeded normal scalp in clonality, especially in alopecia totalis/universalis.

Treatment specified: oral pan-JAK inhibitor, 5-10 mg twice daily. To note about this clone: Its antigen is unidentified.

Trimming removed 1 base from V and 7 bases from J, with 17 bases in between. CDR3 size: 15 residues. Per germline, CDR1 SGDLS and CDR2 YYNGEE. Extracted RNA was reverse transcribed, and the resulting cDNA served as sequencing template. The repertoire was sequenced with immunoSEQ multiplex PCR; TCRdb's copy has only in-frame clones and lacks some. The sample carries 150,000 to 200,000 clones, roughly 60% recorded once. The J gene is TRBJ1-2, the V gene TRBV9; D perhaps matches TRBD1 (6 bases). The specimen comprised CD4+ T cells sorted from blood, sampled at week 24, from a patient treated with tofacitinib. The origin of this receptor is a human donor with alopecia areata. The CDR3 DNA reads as TGTGCCAGCAGCGTAAATCGGCAGGGGCCTTCTGGCTACACCTTC. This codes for CASSVNRQGPSGYTF.